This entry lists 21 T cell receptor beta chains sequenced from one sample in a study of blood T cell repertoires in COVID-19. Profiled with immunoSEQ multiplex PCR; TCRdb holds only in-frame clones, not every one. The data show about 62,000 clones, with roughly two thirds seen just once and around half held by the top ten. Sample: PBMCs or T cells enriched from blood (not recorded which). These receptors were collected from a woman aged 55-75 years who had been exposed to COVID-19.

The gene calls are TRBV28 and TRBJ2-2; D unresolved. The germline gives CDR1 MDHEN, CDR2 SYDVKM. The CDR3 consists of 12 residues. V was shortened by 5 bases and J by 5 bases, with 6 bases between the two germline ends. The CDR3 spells CASSPRTGELFF. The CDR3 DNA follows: TGTGCCAGCAGTCCCAGAACCGGGGAGCTGTTTTTT.

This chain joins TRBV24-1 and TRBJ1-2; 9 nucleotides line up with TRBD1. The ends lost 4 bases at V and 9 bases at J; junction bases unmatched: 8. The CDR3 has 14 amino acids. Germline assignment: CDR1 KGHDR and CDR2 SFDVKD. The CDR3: CATSDSGTGSRYTF. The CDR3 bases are TGTGCCACCAGTGACTCTGGGACAGGGAGCCGCTACACCTTC.

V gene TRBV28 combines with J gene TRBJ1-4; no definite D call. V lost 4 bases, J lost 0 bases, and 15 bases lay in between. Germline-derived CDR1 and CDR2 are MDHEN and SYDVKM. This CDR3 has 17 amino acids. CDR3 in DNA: TGTGCCAGCAGTTCCCGATTTGAGCCCGCAACTAATGAAAAACTGTTTTTT. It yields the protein CASSSRFEPATNEKLFF.

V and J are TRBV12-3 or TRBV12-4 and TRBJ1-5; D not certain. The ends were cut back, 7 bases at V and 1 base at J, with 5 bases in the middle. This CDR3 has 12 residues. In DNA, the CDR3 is TGTGCCAGCACCGTGAGCAATCAGCCCCAGCATTTT. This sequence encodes CASTVSNQPQHF.

In nucleotides, the CDR3 is TGTGCCAGTAGGGTGGACAGGGGGTGGAGGCAGCCCCAGCATTTT. Amino acids: CASRVDRGWRQPQHF. The chain employs TRBV19 and TRBJ1-5; TRBD1 matches at 10 bases. Germline CDR1 is LNHDA and CDR2 is SQIVND (reference sequence). The CDR3 sequence is 15 residues long. After removal of 6 bases from V and 7 bases from J, the junction contained 9 bases not matched to a gene.

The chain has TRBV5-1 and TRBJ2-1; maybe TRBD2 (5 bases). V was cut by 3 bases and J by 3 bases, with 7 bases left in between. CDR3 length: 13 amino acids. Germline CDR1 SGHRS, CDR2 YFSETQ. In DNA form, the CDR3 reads TGCGCCAGCAGCTACGGGGACTACAATGAGCAGTTCTTC. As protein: CASSYGDYNEQFF.

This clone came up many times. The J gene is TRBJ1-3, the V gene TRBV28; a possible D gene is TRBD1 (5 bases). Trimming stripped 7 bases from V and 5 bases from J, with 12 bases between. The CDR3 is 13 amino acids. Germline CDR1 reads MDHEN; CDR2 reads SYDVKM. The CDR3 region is CASNQGLRNTIYF. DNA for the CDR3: TGTGCCAGCAACCAGGGTTTAAGAAACACCATATATTTT.

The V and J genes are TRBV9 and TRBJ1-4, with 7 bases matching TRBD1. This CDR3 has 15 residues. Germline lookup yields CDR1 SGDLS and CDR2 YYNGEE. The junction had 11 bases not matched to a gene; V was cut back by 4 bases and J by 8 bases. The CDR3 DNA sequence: TGTGCCAGCAGCCCCGATTACAGGGGTAAGGAAAAACTGTTTTTT. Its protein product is CASSPDYRGKEKLFF.

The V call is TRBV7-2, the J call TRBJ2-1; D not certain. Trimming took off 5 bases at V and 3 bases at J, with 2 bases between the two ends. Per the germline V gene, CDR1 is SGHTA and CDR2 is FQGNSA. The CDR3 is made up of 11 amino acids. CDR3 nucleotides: TGTGCCAGCAGCCGCTACAATGAGCAGTTCTTC. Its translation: CASSRYNEQFF.

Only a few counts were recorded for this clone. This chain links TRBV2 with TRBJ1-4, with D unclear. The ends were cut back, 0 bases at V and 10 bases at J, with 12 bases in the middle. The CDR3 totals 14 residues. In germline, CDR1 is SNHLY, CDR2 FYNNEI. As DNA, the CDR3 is TGTGCCAGCAGTGAAGCGCTCGGTCGGGGAAAACTGTTTTTT. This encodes CASSEALGRGKLFF.

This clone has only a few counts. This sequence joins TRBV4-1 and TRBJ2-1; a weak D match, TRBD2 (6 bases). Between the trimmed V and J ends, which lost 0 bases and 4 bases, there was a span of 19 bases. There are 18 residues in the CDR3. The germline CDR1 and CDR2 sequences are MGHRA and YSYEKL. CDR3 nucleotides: TGCGCCAGCAGCCAAGAGGAGGGCGCAGCCTCATATTACAATGAGCAGTTCTTC. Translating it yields CASSQEEGAASYYNEQFF.

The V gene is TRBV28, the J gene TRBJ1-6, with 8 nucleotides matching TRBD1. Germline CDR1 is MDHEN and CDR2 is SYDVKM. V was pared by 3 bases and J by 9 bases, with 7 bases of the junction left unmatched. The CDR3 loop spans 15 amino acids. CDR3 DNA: TGTGCCAGCAGTTTCCTTGACAGGGGTACTTCACCCCTCCACTTT. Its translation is CASSFLDRGTSPLHF. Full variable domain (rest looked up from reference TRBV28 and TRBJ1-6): DVKVTQSSRYLVKRTGEKVFLECVQDMDHENMFWYRQDPGLGLRLIYFSYDVKMKEKGDIPEGYSVSREKKERFSLILESASTNQTSMYLCASSFLDRGTSPLHFGNGTRLTVT.

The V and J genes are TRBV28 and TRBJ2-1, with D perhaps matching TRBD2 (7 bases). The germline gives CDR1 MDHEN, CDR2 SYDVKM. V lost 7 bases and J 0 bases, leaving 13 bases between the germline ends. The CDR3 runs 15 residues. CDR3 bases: TGTGCCAGCACCAGGGGCGGGGGCTCCTACAATGAGCAGTTCTTC. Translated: CASTRGGGSYNEQFF. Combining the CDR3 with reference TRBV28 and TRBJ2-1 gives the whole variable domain DVKVTQSSRYLVKRTGEKVFLECVQDMDHENMFWYRQDPGLGLRLIYFSYDVKMKEKGDIPEGYSVSREKKERFSLILESASTNQTSMYLCASTRGGGSYNEQFFGPGTRLTVL.

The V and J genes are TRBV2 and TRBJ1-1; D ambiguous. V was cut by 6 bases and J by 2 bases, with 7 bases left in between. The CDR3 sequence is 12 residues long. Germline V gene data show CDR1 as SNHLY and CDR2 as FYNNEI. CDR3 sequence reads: CASREGNTEAFF. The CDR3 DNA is TGTGCCAGCAGGGAGGGCAACACTGAAGCTTTCTTT.

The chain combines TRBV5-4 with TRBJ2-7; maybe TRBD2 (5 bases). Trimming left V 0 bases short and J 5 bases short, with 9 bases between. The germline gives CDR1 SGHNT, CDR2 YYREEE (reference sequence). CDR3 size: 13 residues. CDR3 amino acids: CASSLVGNHEQYF. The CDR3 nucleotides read TGTGCCAGCAGCTTGGTCGGGAACCACGAGCAGTACTTC.

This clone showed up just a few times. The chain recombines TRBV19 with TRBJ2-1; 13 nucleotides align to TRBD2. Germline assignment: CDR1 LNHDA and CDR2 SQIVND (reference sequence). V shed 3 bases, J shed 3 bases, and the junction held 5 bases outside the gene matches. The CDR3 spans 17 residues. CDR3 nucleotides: TGTGCCAGTAGTATCTCCGGGACTAGCGGGATCTACAATGAGCAGTTCTTC. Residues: CASSISGTSGIYNEQFF.

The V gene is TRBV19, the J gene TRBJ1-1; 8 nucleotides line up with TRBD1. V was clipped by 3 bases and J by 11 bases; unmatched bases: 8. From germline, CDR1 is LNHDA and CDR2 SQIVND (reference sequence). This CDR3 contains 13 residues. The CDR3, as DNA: TGTGCCAGTAGTATCACCCAGGGGGCGAAGGCTTTCTTT. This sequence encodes CASSITQGAKAFF.

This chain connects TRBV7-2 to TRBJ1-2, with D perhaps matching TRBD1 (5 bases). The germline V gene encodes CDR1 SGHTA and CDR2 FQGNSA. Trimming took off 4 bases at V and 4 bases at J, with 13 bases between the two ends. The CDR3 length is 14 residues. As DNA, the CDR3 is TGTGCCAGCAGCTCTTACAGGCTTTCCTATGGCTACACCTTC. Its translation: CASSSYRLSYGYTF.

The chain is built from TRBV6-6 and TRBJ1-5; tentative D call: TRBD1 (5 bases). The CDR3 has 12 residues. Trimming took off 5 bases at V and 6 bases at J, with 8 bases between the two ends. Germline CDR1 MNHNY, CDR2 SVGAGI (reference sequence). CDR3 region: CASSPRGQPQHF. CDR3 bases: TGTGCCAGCAGTCCTAGGGGTCAGCCCCAGCATTTT.

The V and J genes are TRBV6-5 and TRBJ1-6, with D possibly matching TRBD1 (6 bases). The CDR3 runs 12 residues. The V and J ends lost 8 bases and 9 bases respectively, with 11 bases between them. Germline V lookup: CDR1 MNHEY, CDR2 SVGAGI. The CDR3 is CASGTPPSPLHF. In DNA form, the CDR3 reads TGTGCCAGCGGGACACCGCCTTCACCCCTCCACTTT.

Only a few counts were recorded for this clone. CDR3 sequence reads: CAWSTLGTAGFWDTQYF. The CDR3 coding sequence is TGTGCCTGGAGTACCCTGGGAACAGCGGGGTTTTGGGATACGCAGTATTTT. J is TRBJ2-3 and V is TRBV30; TRBD2 aligns across 7 bases. V was clipped by 2 bases and J by 6 bases; unmatched bases: 17. Germline CDR1 is GTSNPN and CDR2 is SVGIG (reference sequence). CDR3 length equals 17 residues.